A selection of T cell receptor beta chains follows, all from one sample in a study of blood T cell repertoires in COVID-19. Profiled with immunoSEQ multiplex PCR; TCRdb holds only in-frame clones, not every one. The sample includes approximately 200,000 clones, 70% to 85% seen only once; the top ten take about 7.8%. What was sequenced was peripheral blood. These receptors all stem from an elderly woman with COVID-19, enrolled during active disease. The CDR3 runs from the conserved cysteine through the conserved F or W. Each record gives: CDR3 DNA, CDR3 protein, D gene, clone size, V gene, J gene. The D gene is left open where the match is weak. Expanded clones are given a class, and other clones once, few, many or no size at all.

TGTGCCAGCAGTTCAACAGGGACGCGGGACACTGAAGCTTTCTTT	CASSSTGTRDTEAFF	-	-	TRBV6-6	TRBJ1-1
TGCGCCAGCAGTCGGCTAGCGGGAGTGCAATACACCGGGGAGCTGTTTTTT	CASSRLAGVQYTGELFF	TRBD2	-	TRBV23-1	TRBJ2-2
TGCGCCAGCAGAGGAGGGGACAATCAGCCCCAGCATTTT	CASRGGDNQPQHF	-	-	TRBV5-1	TRBJ1-5
TGTGCCAGCTCTGGACAGGGGGGTTTGCAGCCCCAGCATTTT	CASSGQGGLQPQHF	TRBD1	-	TRBV2	TRBJ1-5
TGTGCCAGCAGCTTAGCGTGGACAGCAGGGGGCCAGCCCCAGCATTTT	CASSLAWTAGGQPQHF	TRBD1	-	TRBV7-2	TRBJ1-5
TGTGCCAGCAGCCGGGACAATGGTGGCTACACCTTC	CASSRDNGGYTF	-	-	TRBV5-6	TRBJ1-2
TGTGCCAGCAGCAAAGAACGCACCGGGTCTGGACAGAGCTCCTACGAGCAGTACTTC	CASSKERTGSGQSSYEQYF	-	-	TRBV21-1	TRBJ2-7
TGTGCCAGCTCACCAGGGGCCCTCCACTCTGGAAACACCATATATTTT	CASSPGALHSGNTIYF	-	-	TRBV18	TRBJ1-3
TGCGCCAGCAGCCCCAGGACAGGCTCTGGAAACACCATATATTTT	CASSPRTGSGNTIYF	TRBD1	-	TRBV5-1	TRBJ1-3
TGTGCCAGCAGCCCACACGACAGCACGCCAGAAGCTTTCTTT	CASSPHDSTPEAFF	-	-	TRBV9	TRBJ1-1
TGTGCCAGTAGTACCACGGTGGGTAGCGGCCCCTACAATGAGCAGTTCTTC	CASSTTVGSGPYNEQFF	-	-	TRBV19	TRBJ2-1
TGTGCCATCAGTGACAGTTACGATCAAGAGACCCAGTACTTC	CAISDSYDQETQYF	-	-	TRBV10-3	TRBJ2-5
TGTGCCAGCAGCTCCACGTCACAGGCCAACACTGAAGCTTTCTTT	CASSSTSQANTEAFF	-	-	TRBV5-5	TRBJ1-1
TGTGCCAGCAGTTCCGCTTGGGGGGTCAACGGGGAGCTGTTTTTT	CASSSAWGVNGELFF	-	-	TRBV6-5	TRBJ2-2
TGTGCCAGCAGGGGAGCCCCGACCAGTGGAAACACCATATATTTT	CASRGAPTSGNTIYF	-	-	TRBV9	TRBJ1-3
TGTGCCAGCAGCTTATTGTTGACAGGGTCGTTCCAGGACACTGAAGCTTTCTTT	CASSLLLTGSFQDTEAFF	TRBD1	-	TRBV7-9	TRBJ1-1
TGCGCCAGCAGCCAAGATGTGGCTCGAGACAGGGTTCTTGGCTACACCTTC	CASSQDVARDRVLGYTF	TRBD1	-	TRBV4-1	TRBJ1-2
TGTGCCAGCAGTGGTAAGGGACACCCTTATGGCTACACCTTC	CASSGKGHPYGYTF	-	-	TRBV2	TRBJ1-2
TGCGCCAGCAGCTTGGCCACAGGGCTGCGGACCGGGGAGCTGTTTTTT	CASSLATGLRTGELFF	-	-	TRBV5-1	TRBJ2-2
TGCAGCGTTGAACCAAACAGGGTTAACGGCTACACCTTC	CSVEPNRVNGYTF	-	-	TRBV29-1	TRBJ1-2
TGTGCCAGCACCCCTGGGGCGGCAGATACGCAGTATTTT	CASTPGAADTQYF	-	few	TRBV11-2	TRBJ2-3
TGTGCCAGCAGCCAAACTAGCACAGATACGCAGTATTTT	CASSQTSTDTQYF	-	-	TRBV11-3	TRBJ2-3
TGCAGCGCTCCTAGGGGGACGGCTAACTATGGCTACACCTTC	CSAPRGTANYGYTF	-	-	TRBV29-1	TRBJ1-2
TGCGCCAGCAGCTTAGGGGGGGTAGGAGAAAAACTGTTTTTT	CASSLGGVGEKLFF	-	few	TRBV5-1	TRBJ1-4
TGCGCCAGCAGCTTGGATACAGGGGCTAACTATGGCTACACCTTC	CASSLDTGANYGYTF	TRBD1	-	TRBV5-1	TRBJ1-2
TGTGCCAGCAGCGATAGACTAGCGGGGAGCTCCTACAATGAGCAGTTCTTC	CASSDRLAGSSYNEQFF	TRBD2	-	TRBV3-1/TRBV3-2	TRBJ2-1
TGTGCCAGCAGCTTCCAGAACAATGAGCAGTTCTTC	CASSFQNNEQFF	-	-	TRBV5-5	TRBJ2-1
TGTGCCAGCAGCCCCCGGGACAGGGGTTCCACTGAAGCTTTCTTT	CASSPRDRGSTEAFF	TRBD1	-	TRBV5-8	TRBJ1-1
TGTGCCAGCAGCTTCATGACGGGGGGGCTTGATACGCAGTATTTT	CASSFMTGGLDTQYF	TRBD2	once	TRBV11-3	TRBJ2-3
TGTGCCAGCTCACAGGCATCAGGGGTTAGATCGCGCTACACCTTC	CASSQASGVRSRYTF	-	few	TRBV18	TRBJ1-2
TGCGCCAGCAGGCAGATGGGAGGGTTGACAGATACGCAGTATTTT	CASRQMGGLTDTQYF	TRBD2	-	TRBV5-1	TRBJ2-3
TGTGCCAGCAGTTTTGGGCAGAACTATGGCTACACCTTC	CASSFGQNYGYTF	-	-	TRBV12-3/TRBV12-4	TRBJ1-2
TGCGCCAGCAGGCAACCGGGACAGAACTATGGCTACACCTTC	CASRQPGQNYGYTF	TRBD1	-	TRBV4-1	TRBJ1-2
TGTGCCAGCAGCTCGGTATGGACTAATGAAAAACTGTTTTTT	CASSSVWTNEKLFF	-	few	TRBV3-1/TRBV3-2	TRBJ1-4
TGTGCCAGCAGTGAAGCACTTTTTTCTGGAAACACCATATATTTT	CASSEALFSGNTIYF	-	few	TRBV6-1	TRBJ1-3
TGTGCCAGCAGCTTAAGCGCGGGAGCGTTCGTGAGCTCCTACAATGAGCAGTTCTTC	CASSLSAGAFVSSYNEQFF	TRBD2	-	TRBV11-2	TRBJ2-1
TGTGCCAGCAGGACTAATCAGGACAGGGGGCTCGGCTACACCTTC	CASRTNQDRGLGYTF	TRBD1	once	TRBV6-6	TRBJ1-2
TGTGCCAGCAGAGTTCGGCGGGCTGGAAACACCATATATTTT	CASRVRRAGNTIYF	-	-	TRBV28	TRBJ1-3
TGTGCCAGCAGCTCGCAGACAGGCTCCCGAATCTTT	CASSSQTGSRIF	-	once	TRBV7-9	TRBJ1-5
TGTGCCAGCAGTCGAGACAGTGACTATGGCTACACCTTC	CASSRDSDYGYTF	-	once	TRBV12-3/TRBV12-4	TRBJ1-2
TGTGCCAGCAGCACCTCAGGGGGGAGGGAGACCCAGTACTTC	CASSTSGGRETQYF	-	-	TRBV9	TRBJ2-5
TGCGCCAGCAGCGACACAGGGGGAGGGGAAAAACTGTTTTTT	CASSDTGGGEKLFF	TRBD1	-	TRBV5-1	TRBJ1-4